Listed here is a single TCR beta chain. Its antigen has not been determined. The input lacks base qualities; no much larger clone sits a single base away. The method was the immunoSEQ multiplex PCR assay. On the authors' methods: A statistical classification framework was built for diagnosing cytomegalovirus status from the catalog of TCR beta chain sequences. The source is immuneACCESS, and TCRdb retained only in-frame sequences with V and J called. Part of the clones is not carried over; for the studies checked, unresolved V genes explain less than half of this, and the remainder is unexplained. The D gene and trimming were derived from the DNA, and the V and J assignments and clone size from that table. For this sample the table gives 90,000 to 150,000 clones, of which roughly 90% were detected only once. Around 6% of the sample goes to the ten largest clones. Separate from the approximately 690-subject first cohort, the validation cohort of 120 subjects was the group to which the donors belonged.

The entry originates in a study of cytomegalovirus exposure and HLA in healthy donors (dated by TCRdb to about 2017). For the wider study: A later analysis indicated that the 120 or so validation repertoires were generated on the platform also employed for the approximately 670 repertoires of the first cohort. The study was designed to test whether signatures of past pathogen exposure could be identified by cataloging public T cell receptors. Besides the first cohort of 666 subjects, a separate validation cohort made up of over 95 different subjects was used. The study combined high-throughput TCR immunosequencing, statistical association of individual TCRs with disease status, and machine learning to predict cytomegalovirus infection status. Study-level results and caveats: Most TCR sequences were seen in very few donors, while some public TCRs were found in many individuals. The authors suggested that the approach could potentially be extended to other disease states and immunological phenotypes. In a later analysis, TCRs clustered in the first cohort were found to also tend to co-occur in the approximately 120 validation repertoires, with about 94% of cluster scores above 0. All 120 or so repertoires were used to score co-occurrence in the validation cohort in a later analysis, because that analysis had no HLA typing for the cohort. The classifier was reported to diagnose cytomegalovirus status with high specificity and sensitivity in both the original and validation cohorts. The study gave a list of roughly 150 TCR beta chains associated with cytomegalovirus. In vitro tests confirmed that a few of the cytomegalovirus-associated TCR beta chains recognize cytomegalovirus antigens.

The CDR3 sequence holds 14 residues, the cysteine and phenylalanine included. Here the CDR3 DNA is all that survives: 42 bases in frame from base 1. V is pared back by 0 bases and J by 2 bases, with 8 bases lying between the germline termini. For CDR1 and CDR2, the germline V gene lists SGHDT and YYEEEE. The sequenced sample was PBMCs. The TCR originated in a woman aged 18-29 years in good health and CMV-seropositive. This chain joins TRBV5-6 to TRBJ2-5; TRBD2 might be the D gene, on 5 matching bases. Here the CDR3 is given as CASSLASGQETQYF. The nucleotide sequence reads TGTGCCAGCAGCTTGGCTTCGGGGCAAGAGACCCAGTACTTC.